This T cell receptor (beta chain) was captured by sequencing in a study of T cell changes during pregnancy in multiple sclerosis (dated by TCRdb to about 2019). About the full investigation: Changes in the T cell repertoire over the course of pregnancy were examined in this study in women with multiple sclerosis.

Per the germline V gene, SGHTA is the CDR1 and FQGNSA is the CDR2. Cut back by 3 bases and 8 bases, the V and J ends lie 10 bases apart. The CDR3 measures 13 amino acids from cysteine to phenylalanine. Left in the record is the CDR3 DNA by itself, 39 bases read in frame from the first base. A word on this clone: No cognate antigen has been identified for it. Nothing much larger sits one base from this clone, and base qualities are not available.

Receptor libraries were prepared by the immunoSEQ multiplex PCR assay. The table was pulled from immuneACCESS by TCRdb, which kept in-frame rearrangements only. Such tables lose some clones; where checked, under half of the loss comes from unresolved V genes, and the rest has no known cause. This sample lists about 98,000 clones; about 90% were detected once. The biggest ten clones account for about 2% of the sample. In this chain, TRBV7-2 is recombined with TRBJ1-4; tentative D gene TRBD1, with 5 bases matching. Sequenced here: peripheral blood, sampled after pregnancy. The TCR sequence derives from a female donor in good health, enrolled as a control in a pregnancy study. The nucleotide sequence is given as TGTGCCAGCAGCTTGGGGGGAGAGGAAAAACTGTTTTTT. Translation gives CASSLGGEEKLFF.